This is a list of T cell receptor beta chains from one sample in a study of Ad26.COV2.S vaccination and SARS-CoV-2 variants. The data were produced by immunoSEQ multiplex PCR, yet TCRdb's version contains in-frame clones alone and is incomplete. This sample has a few hundred thousand clones; about 83% occur once, and the top ten carry just under 3%. The sample consisted of peripheral blood, taken in a trial of Ad26.COV2.S vaccine versus placebo. Source of these receptors: a person aged 18-60 years who received the Ad26.COV2.S COVID-19 vaccine or a placebo. The CDR3 runs from the conserved cysteine through the conserved F or W. D genes are given only for firm matches. Rows give clone size only sometimes, using once, few, many, or a class for an expanded clone.

TRBV4-3,TRBD2,few,TRBJ2-7,TGCGCCAGCAGCCAAGACGGGGGGGATTCCTACGAGCAGTACTTC,CASSQDGGDSYEQYF
TRBV5-4,-,-,TRBJ1-4,TGTGCCAGCAGCTCCCTCCCTACCGAAAAACTGTTTTTT,CASSSLPTEKLFF
TRBV27,TRBD1,-,TRBJ1-1,TGTGCCAGCAGTTTAGCCGACAGGGGGGTCACTGAAGCTTTCTTT,CASSLADRGVTEAFF
TRBV5-4,-,-,TRBJ1-2,TGTGCCAGCAGCTTGGCCAACTCTAGGGGGAAAGGCTACACCTTC,CASSLANSRGKGYTF
TRBV7-3,TRBD1,-,TRBJ2-5,TGTGCCAGCAGCCCAGACAGGGGAGAGACCCAGTACTTC,CASSPDRGETQYF
TRBV4-2,-,-,TRBJ2-3,TGTGCCAGCAGCCAAAGAGGGGGGAGCAACACAGATACGCAGTATTTT,CASSQRGGSNTDTQYF
TRBV9,TRBD1,few,TRBJ2-3,TGTGCCAGCAGCGTAGGGGGACAGGGGGCTTCAGATACGCAGTATTTT,CASSVGGQGASDTQYF
TRBV6-5,-,-,TRBJ1-5,TGTGCCAGCAGTTACTCGATTATGGGGGCCGCAGCCCAGCATTTT,CASSYSIMGAAAQHF
TRBV5-7,-,-,TRBJ1-5,TGTGCCAGCAGCTCGACTGTGAGGGCGAATAGCAATCAGCCCCAGCATTTT,CASSSTVRANSNQPQHF
TRBV10-3,-,-,TRBJ2-1,TGTGCCATCAGTGGCATGGGGACTGGAAACAATGAGCAGTTCTTC,CAISGMGTGNNEQFF
TRBV6-2/TRBV6-3,TRBD1,-,TRBJ2-6,TGTGCCAGCAGTATCCCGACAGGGTCGCTGGCTGGGGCCAACGTCCTGACTTTC,CASSIPTGSLAGANVLTF
TRBV29-1,-,-,TRBJ2-5,TGCAGCGCCATGATGGGGGAGACCCAGTACTTC,CSAMMGETQYF
TRBV7-3,TRBD2,once,TRBJ2-1,TGTGCCAGCAGCCCCGCGGGGGGTGAGCAGTTCTTC,CASSPAGGEQFF
TRBV19,TRBD2,-,TRBJ2-3,TGTGCCAGTAGTATAGCTAGCGGGAGAGCGGCAGATACGCAGTATTTT,CASSIASGRAADTQYF
TRBV18,-,-,TRBJ2-1,TGTGCCAGCTCACCGAGAGGCCTGAATGAGCAGTTCTTC,CASSPRGLNEQFF
TRBV21-1,-,-,TRBJ2-1,TGTGCCAGCAGCAAGGGAGGGACAGGTGATGAGCAGTTCTTC,CASSKGGTGDEQFF
TRBV28,TRBD2,-,TRBJ2-2,TGTGCCAGCAGTTTGGGGAAGCTAGCGGGAAACACCGGGGAGCTGTTTTTT,CASSLGKLAGNTGELFF
TRBV2,TRBD1,-,TRBJ1-3,TGTGCCAGCAGGACACAGGGGGCAAGAAACACCATATATTTT,CASRTQGARNTIYF
TRBV11-2,-,-,TRBJ2-7,TGTGCCAGCAGCACCACTGATACCCCGACCTACGAGCAGTACTTC,CASSTTDTPTYEQYF
TRBV6-5,TRBD1,-,TRBJ1-4,TGTGCCAGCAGTTACTCCTGGACAGGGGGAAATGAAAAACTGTTTTTT,CASSYSWTGGNEKLFF
TRBV7-8,-,-,TRBJ1-5,TGTGCCAGCAGCTTAGTAGGGCGGGGACGGCATCAGCCCCAGCATTTT,CASSLVGRGRHQPQHF